What follows are 21 T cell receptor beta chains derived from one specimen sequenced in a study of T cells in Graves' hyperthyroidism and ophthalmopathy. TCR beta CDR3 region amplification was performed from RNA transcripts. A first-round RT-PCR of the TCR CDR3 used the HTBI primer set. TCRdb reprocessed the multiplex PCR reads via MiXCR and lists one record per CDR3 protein. Seen here are fewer than 250,000 distinct CDR3 sequences, about 15% observed once, and the top ten hold roughly 50%. Material: blood. The receptors shown here come from a man aged 50 or older with Graves' hyperthyroidism.

The gene calls are TRBV6-1 and TRBJ1-4; no definite D call. V lost 9 bases to trimming and J lost 0 bases, with 14 bases between them. The germline gives CDR1 MNHNS, CDR2 SASEGT. CDR3 length equals 15 residues. CDR3 coding DNA: TGTGCCAGTTCTCGAAGGGCCGCAACTAATGAAAAACTGTTTTTT. This sequence encodes CASSRRAATNEKLFF.

The chain joins TRBV4-1 to TRBJ1-2, with D uncertain. With 3 bases removed from V and 6 bases from J, the gap between germline ends came to 11 bases. Germline loops: CDR1 MGHRA, CDR2 YSYEKL. CDR3 length equals 13 residues. The chain's CDR3 is CASSQGVGDGYTF. DNA of the CDR3: TGCGCCAGCAGCCAGGGCGTTGGGGATGGCTACACCTTC.

This clonotype was detected ten times or more. This chain links TRBV9 with TRBJ1-2; D not certain. From germline, CDR1 is SGDLS and CDR2 YYNGEE. Trimming removed 2 bases from V and 4 bases from J, with 6 bases in between. The CDR3 consists of 12 residues. CDR3 nucleotide sequence: TGTGCCAGCAGCGTTGATGGCTATGGCTACACCTTC. Its protein is CASSVDGYGYTF.

This clonotype came up many times. The chain recombines TRBV18 with TRBJ2-3, with D possibly matching TRBD1 (5 bases). Germline loops: CDR1 KGHSH, CDR2 LQKENI. Deletions cut 6 bases from V and 0 bases from J, with 13 bases between. The CDR3 loop spans 15 amino acids. CDR3 DNA sequence: TGTGCCAGCTCGTCGATGACAGATAGCACAGATACGCAGTATTTT. It encodes CASSSMTDSTDTQYF.

J is TRBJ2-1 and V is TRBV5-1; a possible D gene is TRBD1 (6 bases). This CDR3 has 17 amino acids. V shed 5 bases and J shed 5 bases, with 23 bases lying between them. Germline V gene data show CDR1 as SGHRS and CDR2 as YFSETQ. CDR3 residues: CASSSLSGDLTNNEQFF. CDR3 in DNA: TGCGCCAGCAGTTCCCTATCAGGGGACCTAACTAACAATGAGCAGTTCTTC.

This clonotype occurred many times. The CDR3 spells CASSETQTGLAGVSETQYF. In DNA form, the CDR3 reads TGTGCCAGCAGTGAAACCCAAACAGGACTAGCGGGAGTGTCGGAGACCCAGTACTTC. J is TRBJ2-5 and V is TRBV6-1; 13 nucleotides align to TRBD2. The CDR3 runs 19 residues. CDR1 and CDR2 (germline): MNHNS, SASEGT. V lost 2 bases, J lost 5 bases, and 14 bases stayed unmatched.

V and J are TRBV29-1 and TRBJ2-1; tentatively, D is TRBD1 or TRBD2 (5 bases each). The CDR3 extends over 21 amino acids. Germline V gene sequence: CDR1 SQVTM, CDR2 ANQGSEA. The V end lost 1 base, the J end lost 0 bases, and 28 bases lay between the germline ends. DNA of the CDR3: TGCAGCGTTGAAGGGTACAGGCCTCACCCCGGCGGGTCAAACTCCTACAATGAGCAGTTCTTC. Its translation is CSVEGYRPHPGGSNSYNEQFF.

The chain combines TRBV12-3 or TRBV12-4 with TRBJ1-3; 8 bases align to TRBD1. CDR3 length equals 15 residues. Unmatched junction bases numbered 2, after V lost 1 base and J lost 3 bases. The CDR3 sequence is CASSLGQGSGNTIYF. The CDR3 DNA sequence: TGTGCCAGCAGTTTAGGACAGGGGAGTGGAAACACCATATATTTT.

The table lists this clonotype with many counts. This chain uses TRBV11-2 with TRBJ2-1, with D tentatively TRBD2 (5 bases). Germline V lookup: CDR1 SGHAT, CDR2 FQNNGV. CDR3 length: 14 residues. With 6 bases removed from V and 3 bases from J, the gap between germline ends came to 12 bases. The CDR3 reads CASSYLRGYNEQFF. For the CDR3, the DNA is TGTGCCAGCAGTTACCTCCGGGGCTACAATGAGCAGTTCTTC.

This chain joins TRBV12-3 or TRBV12-4 and TRBJ2-7, with TRBD2 matching 11 bases. The CDR3 consists of 15 residues. The V gene end was trimmed by 5 bases and the J gene end by 7 bases; junction bases not matched to a gene: 10. CDR3 sequence (DNA): TGTGCCAGCAGTACCCGACTAGCGGGATCAGGGGAGCAGTACTTC. Translated, it gives CASSTRLAGSGEQYF.

The chain couples TRBV5-5 to TRBJ2-3, with D perhaps being TRBD1 or TRBD2 (5 bases each). The CDR3 has 15 residues. Per the germline V gene, CDR1 is SGHKS and CDR2 is YYEKEE (reference sequence). Trimming cost V 0 bases and J 4 bases, with 12 bases left between them. The CDR3 protein is CASSLVTGGADTQYF. In DNA, the CDR3 is TGTGCCAGCAGCTTGGTAACAGGAGGAGCAGATACGCAGTATTTT.

The chain recombines TRBV7-2 with TRBJ2-7, with TRBD2 identical over 13 bases. The V gene's germline CDR1 is SGHTA and CDR2 FQGNSA. CDR3 length equals 16 residues. Germline trimming cut 4 bases from V and 5 bases from J; bases unmatched to any gene: 8. The CDR3 DNA is TGTGCCAGCAGCTATTGGACTAGCGGGAGTTCAGACGAGCAGTACTTC. It translates to CASSYWTSGSSDEQYF.

This clonotype was seen many times. The chain uses TRBV29-1 and TRBJ2-7; D remains unclear. Germline loops: CDR1 SQVTM, CDR2 ANQGSEA. This CDR3 region has 11 residues. Trimming took off 4 bases at V and 6 bases at J, with 10 bases between the two ends. CDR3 bases: TGCAGCGTTGCTACTTCTTTCGAGCAGTACTTC. Protein: CSVATSFEQYF.

The V gene is TRBV10-3, the J gene TRBJ1-1; D is unresolved. Germline-derived CDR1 and CDR2 are ENHRY and SYGVKD. The V end lost 0 bases, the J end lost 7 bases, and 12 bases lay between the germline ends. The CDR3 covers 14 residues. Here the CDR3 reads CAISESRFENEAFF. The CDR3 nucleotides are TGTGCCATCAGTGAGTCAAGGTTTGAAAATGAAGCTTTCTTT.

J is TRBJ2-6 and V is TRBV19; TRBD1 agrees at 7 bases. The length of the CDR3 is 19 residues. Germline trimming cut 6 bases from V and 1 base from J; bases unmatched to any gene: 15. Germline V gene lookup returns CDR1 LNHDA and CDR2 SQIVND (reference sequence). The CDR3 DNA is TGTGCCAGTAGCAAACAGCCCCGACAGGGCATTTCTGGGGCCAACGTCCTGACTTTC. Translated, it gives CASSKQPRQGISGANVLTF.

The table lists this clonotype with many counts. The chain is built from TRBV28 and TRBJ2-7, with 7 bases identical to TRBD1. The junction had 6 bases not matched to a gene; V was cut back by 5 bases and J by 2 bases. This CDR3 has 14 amino acids. Germline V gene lookup returns CDR1 MDHEN and CDR2 SYDVKM. CDR3 sequence: CASSPDRETYEQYF. The CDR3 DNA follows: TGTGCCAGCAGTCCTGACAGGGAAACCTACGAGCAGTACTTC.

Many counts were recorded for this clonotype. The chain's CDR3 is CASSYTGNYGYTF. The CDR3 DNA reads as TGTGCCAGCAGTTACACAGGGAACTATGGCTACACCTTC. This chain joins TRBV6-2 or TRBV6-3 and TRBJ1-2, with D perhaps TRBD1 (6 bases). CDR3 length: 13 residues. Germline V lookup: CDR1 MNHEY, CDR2 SVGEGT. V lost 2 bases, J lost 2 bases, and 6 bases lay in between.

This clonotype was observed a handful of times. The rearrangement joins TRBV19 to TRBJ2-4, with D possibly TRBD1 on 5 matching bases. V was trimmed by 6 bases and J by 0 bases, leaving 15 bases between them. The CDR3 length is 16 residues. CDR1 and CDR2 (germline): LNHDA, SQIVND (reference sequence). The chain's CDR3 is CASRRSRDVAKNIQYF. The DNA for the CDR3 is TGTGCCAGTAGAAGGAGCAGGGATGTAGCCAAAAACATTCAGTACTTC.

This clonotype has just a few counts. V usage is TRBV29-1 and J usage is TRBJ1-4; no reliable D call. In germline, CDR1 is SQVTM, CDR2 ANQGSEA. This CDR3 has 12 residues. V dropped 7 bases and J dropped 6 bases, with 12 bases sitting between them. The CDR3 loop reads CSAMDGDEKLFF. In DNA, the CDR3 is TGCAGCGCCATGGACGGGGATGAAAAACTGTTTTTT.

This clonotype was seen repeatedly, ten times or more. This chain connects TRBV2 to TRBJ2-1; D may be TRBD1 or TRBD2 (5 bases each). The CDR3 has 14 residues. The V gene's germline CDR1 is SNHLY and CDR2 FYNNEI. Trimming took 4 bases from V and 4 from J, leaving 11 bases between them. CDR3 region: CASSVGTEYNEQFF. CDR3 nucleotide sequence: TGTGCCAGCAGTGTAGGGACGGAGTACAATGAGCAGTTCTTC. Drawing the rest from reference TRBV2 and TRBJ2-1, the complete variable domain is EPEVTQTPSHQVTQMGQEVILRCVPISNHLYFYWYRQILGQKVEFLVSFYNNEISEKSEIFDDQFSVERPDGSNFTLKIRSTKLEDSAMYFCASSVGTEYNEQFFGPGTRLTVL.

This clonotype was seen ten or more times. CDR3 in amino acids: CASRWGIEQFF. The CDR3 DNA reads TGCGCCAGCAGATGGGGAATTGAGCAGTTCTTC. The chain links TRBV5-1 to TRBJ2-1, with unresolved D. The V end was cut by 5 bases, the J end by 9 bases, with 9 bases between. The CDR3 extends over 11 amino acids. Germline CDR1 and CDR2: SGHRS and YFSETQ.